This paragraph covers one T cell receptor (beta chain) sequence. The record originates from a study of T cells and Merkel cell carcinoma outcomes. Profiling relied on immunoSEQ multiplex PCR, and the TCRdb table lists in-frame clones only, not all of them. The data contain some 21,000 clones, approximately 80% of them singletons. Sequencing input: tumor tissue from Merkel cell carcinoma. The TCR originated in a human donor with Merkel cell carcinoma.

CDR3 nucleotides: TGCGCCAGCAGTCATTCGAAGAAAGAAGGGACTAGCGGGAGTGAGAGGTACTTC. This codes for CASSHSKKEGTSGSERYF. This chain connects TRBV10-1 to TRBJ2-7; the match to TRBD2 covers 14 bases. Per germline, CDR1 WNHNN and CDR2 SYGVQD (reference sequence). After removal of 5 bases from V and 12 bases from J, the junction contained 21 bases not matched to a gene. This CDR3 has 18 residues.